The 3 T cell receptor beta chains below were found in one sample sequenced in a study of T cell responses to AZD1222 COVID-19 vaccine. The table came from immunoSEQ multiplex PCR; TCRdb's copy has only in-frame clones and leaves some out. The repertoire holds 120,000 or so clones, with 70% to 90% as singletons. The sequences come from peripheral blood, collected on day 0 of AZD1222 vaccination. The receptors come from an adult in good health.

The genes are TRBV19 and TRBJ1-5; 7 bases fit TRBD1. With 5 bases clipped from V and 6 bases from J, the junction kept 10 bases outside the gene matches. The CDR3 length is 15 residues. CDR1 is LNHDA, CDR2 SQIVND, per germline (reference sequence). The CDR3, as DNA: TGTGCCAGTAGTCCGGGTGGGACAGCGGGTCAGCCCCAGCATTTT. This translates into CASSPGGTAGQPQHF.

In this sample, this clone is medium-sized (0.01 to 0.1%). J is TRBJ1-3 and V is TRBV7-3; a weak D match, TRBD1 (5 bases). The CDR3 has 18 residues. V lost 4 bases to trimming and J lost 4 bases, with 23 bases between them. Per germline, CDR1 SGHTA and CDR2 FQGTGA. CDR3 DNA: TGTGCCAGCAGCTCCCCCCCGCGGGGCAGATGGCTCGGAAACACCATATATTTT. Translation gives CASSSPPRGRWLGNTIYF.

This clone was recorded only once. V gene TRBV10-2 combines with J gene TRBJ2-6, with D perhaps matching TRBD1 (5 bases). V gave up 3 bases and J gave up 3 bases, with 9 bases separating them. CDR3 length equals 15 residues. Looked up from germline, CDR1 is WSHSY and CDR2 is SAAADI. CDR3 nucleotides: TGCGCCAGCAGTGAAGGGCAGGGTGGGGCCAACGTCCTGACTTTC. This gives the protein CASSEGQGGANVLTF.